This is a list of T cell receptor beta chains from one sample in a study of blood T cell repertoires in COVID-19. Sequencing used immunoSEQ multiplex PCR; TCRdb keeps in-frame clones, though not all of them. This table has more than 150,000 clones, under 85% appearing once. The sequenced sample was peripheral blood. The source of these receptors is a human donor in a cohort sampled during active COVID-19. Both conserved end residues are part of each CDR3. The D gene is left open where the match is weak. Expanded clones are given a class, and other clones once, few, many or no size at all.

V: TRBV4-1; D: .; J: TRBJ1-5; size: .; DNA: TGCGCCAGCAGCCAAGGGGTCAGGGGCCCTAGCAATCAGCCCCAGCATTTT; CDR3: CASSQGVRGPSNQPQHF
V: TRBV27; D: .; J: TRBJ2-7; size: .; DNA: TGTGCCAGCAGTTTGGTCGCGGGCGGGTTTAACGAGCAGTACTTC; CDR3: CASSLVAGGFNEQYF
V: TRBV5-4; D: .; J: TRBJ2-5; size: .; DNA: TGTGCCAGCAGCCGCGGGGGCCTCACTGAAGAGACCCAGTACTTC; CDR3: CASSRGGLTEETQYF
V: TRBV5-1; D: TRBD1; J: TRBJ1-4; size: .; DNA: TGCGCCAGCAGCGAGGGACAGATCCAGGAAAAACTGTTTTTT; CDR3: CASSEGQIQEKLFF
V: TRBV27; D: .; J: TRBJ1-5; size: few; DNA: TGTGCCAGCAGCCCAGCAGGGGATGAAGTGGTTCAGCCCCAGCATTTT; CDR3: CASSPAGDEVVQPQHF
V: TRBV7-2; D: .; J: TRBJ1-1; size: .; DNA: TGTGCCAGCAGCCAGACAGTCGAGGATGAAGCTTTCTTT; CDR3: CASSQTVEDEAFF
V: TRBV21-1; D: .; J: TRBJ1-3; size: once; DNA: TGTGCCAGCAGCAAACAGGGTTTTGGAAACACCATATATTTT; CDR3: CASSKQGFGNTIYF
V: TRBV10-2; D: .; J: TRBJ2-7; size: few; DNA: TGCGCCAGCAGTGCCGGGTACGAGCAGTACTTC; CDR3: CASSAGYEQYF
V: TRBV5-4; D: TRBD1; J: TRBJ1-2; size: .; DNA: TGTGCCAGCAGCGTCAACAGGGGGCGAGGTTATGGCTACACCTTC; CDR3: CASSVNRGRGYGYTF
V: TRBV7-8; D: .; J: TRBJ2-5; size: .; DNA: TGTGCCAGCAGCTTAGAGTCGCCAGGACTCGCAGAGACCCAGTACTTC; CDR3: CASSLESPGLAETQYF
V: TRBV12-3/TRBV12-4; D: TRBD1; J: TRBJ1-2; size: .; DNA: TGTGCCAGCAGTGGCAGGGGGCCGTATGGCTACACCTTC; CDR3: CASSGRGPYGYTF
V: TRBV7-3; D: .; J: TRBJ2-3; size: .; DNA: TGTGCCAGCAGCTTGGCGGACAGCTACACAGATACGCAGTATTTT; CDR3: CASSLADSYTDTQYF
V: TRBV6-6; D: .; J: TRBJ1-6; size: few; DNA: TGTGCCAGCAGCCGGGAATCACCCCTCCACTTT; CDR3: CASSRESPLHF
V: TRBV12-3/TRBV12-4; D: TRBD1; J: TRBJ2-7; size: .; DNA: TGTGCCAGCAGTTGGACAGGCTACGAGCAGTACTTC; CDR3: CASSWTGYEQYF
V: TRBV7-8; D: TRBD1; J: TRBJ1-2; size: .; DNA: TGTGCCAGCAGCTGGGACAGGGAAAACTATGGCTACACCTTC; CDR3: CASSWDRENYGYTF
V: TRBV3-1/TRBV3-2; D: .; J: TRBJ2-2; size: .; DNA: TGTGCCAGCAGCCTAATAGAAGGGGCCGGGGAGCTGTTTTTT; CDR3: CASSLIEGAGELFF